The 5 T cell receptor beta chains in this list originate from one sample, sequenced in a study of control samples from healthy donors and cancer patients. Here immunoSEQ multiplex PCR was the method, and the copy in TCRdb shows in-frame clones only, minus some. This table has 65,000 to 95,000 clones, approximately 91% appearing once. Material for sequencing was blood. All receptors derive from a man aged 45-65 years in good health.

The chain has TRBV4-3 and TRBJ1-4, with a tentative D call TRBD1 (5 bases). The CDR3 extends over 15 amino acids. V was trimmed by 3 bases and J by 6 bases, leaving 14 bases between them. Germline assignment: CDR1 LGHNA and CDR2 YSLEER. This chain's CDR3 is CASSQEGRIYEKLFF. The CDR3 DNA follows: TGCGCCAGCAGCCAGGAGGGACGGATATATGAAAAACTGTTTTTT.

The chain recombines TRBV9 with TRBJ2-1; 11 bases are a match to TRBD2. J was trimmed by 3 bases and V by 5 bases; bases with no gene match: 7. Per germline, CDR1 SGDLS and CDR2 YYNGEE. This CDR3 has 16 residues. CDR3 nucleotide sequence: TGTGCCAGCAGTGCACTAGCGGGGGACCTCTACAATGAGCAGTTCTTC. Translating it yields CASSALAGDLYNEQFF.

This clone was recorded only once. V and J are TRBV30 and TRBJ1-1; tentatively, D is TRBD1 (6 bases). Germline V gene lookup returns CDR1 GTSNPN and CDR2 SVGIG (reference sequence). The ends were cut back, 0 bases at V and 0 bases at J, with 11 bases in the middle. CDR3 length: 15 amino acids. CDR3 in amino acids: CAWSVVRGVNTEAFF. Here the CDR3 DNA reads TGTGCCTGGAGTGTAGTCAGGGGAGTGAACACTGAAGCTTTCTTT.

The V call is TRBV6-5, the J call TRBJ1-2; 7 nucleotides line up with TRBD1. Trimming cost V 0 bases and J 6 bases; bases outside gene matches: 7. The CDR3 totals 15 residues. CDR1 and CDR2 from the germline V gene are MNHEY and SVGAGI. The CDR3, as DNA: TGTGCCAGCAGTTACTCGCACAGGGGCGAAGATGGCTACACCTTC. It translates to CASSYSHRGEDGYTF.

This clone occurred once. CDR3 amino acids: CASSSTGQSSYEQYF. CDR3 coding DNA: TGTGCCAGCAGTTCTACGGGACAGAGCTCCTACGAGCAGTACTTC. The rearrangement joins TRBV6-6 to TRBJ2-7, with 7 positions matching TRBD1. The germline V gene encodes CDR1 MNHNY and CDR2 SVGAGI (reference sequence). Losses at the gene ends were 4 bases for V and 0 bases for J; bases not matched to a gene: 6. There are 15 residues in the CDR3.